One sample yielded the 26 T cell receptor beta chains listed below, sequenced in a study of CD8 T cells in ankylosing spondylitis. Using its own MiXCR run on the 5' RACE reads, TCRdb lists one record per CDR3 protein. The repertoire holds over 95,000 distinct CDR3 sequences, with 7.5% to 9% as singletons. Sequencing used blood, either unsorted or a sorted T cell fraction (not recorded which). These receptors were collected from a male donor with ankylosing spondylitis or in good health (not recorded which).

A remark on this clonotype: A much larger clone lies a single base off, so this may be a read error. CDR3 coding DNA: TGCAGCGCCTGGTTCGGGACAGGCAACTATGGCTACACCTTC. This translates into CSAWFGTGNYGYTF. The rearrangement joins TRBV29-1 to TRBJ1-2; TRBD1 agrees at 8 bases. The CDR3 is 14 residues long. Germline V gives CDR1 SQVTM, CDR2 ANQGSEA. V lost 7 bases, J lost 2 bases, and 9 bases stayed unmatched.

This chain links TRBV20-1 with TRBJ1-1; 7 positions match TRBD1. The germline CDR1 and CDR2 sequences are DFQATT and SNEGSKA (reference sequence). With V trimmed by 1 base and J by 3 bases, 20 bases remained unmatched. This CDR3 region has 19 residues. CDR3 in DNA: TGCAGTGCTAGAGTGATAACGGGACAGAGGGGGCTTCAACACACTGAAGCTTTCTTT. As protein: CSARVITGQRGLQHTEAFF.

Many counts were recorded for this clonotype. This chain connects TRBV6-2 or TRBV6-3 to TRBJ2-1, with 11 bases identical to TRBD2. V trimming: 8 bases; J trimming: 5 bases; junction bases outside the gene matches: 5. The CDR3 loop spans 14 amino acids. CDR1 and CDR2 (germline): MNHEY, SVGEGT. CDR3 protein: CASRLAGWDNEQFF. The CDR3, as DNA: TGTGCCAGCCGACTAGCGGGGTGGGACAATGAGCAGTTCTTC.

The sample holds many counts of this clonotype. The chain has TRBV19 and TRBJ2-3; 7 bases line up with TRBD2. The CDR3 consists of 13 residues. V trimming: 10 bases; J trimming: 1 base; junction bases outside the gene matches: 5. Germline V gene data show CDR1 as LNHDA and CDR2 as SQIVND (reference sequence). The chain's CDR3 is CATGLGGTDTQYF. As DNA, the CDR3 is TGTGCCACTGGACTAGGGGGCACAGATACGCAGTATTTT.

The chain links TRBV29-1 to TRBJ2-7; tentative D call: TRBD2 (6 bases). The CDR3 has 13 amino acids. From germline, CDR1 is SQVTM and CDR2 ANQGSEA. V lost 4 bases and J 0 bases, leaving 10 bases between the germline ends. The CDR3 sequence is CSVGRGYSYEQYF. As DNA, the CDR3 is TGCAGCGTTGGGCGGGGATACTCCTACGAGCAGTACTTC.

This clonotype was seen at least ten times. The chain links TRBV19 to TRBJ1-6; TRBD1 matches at 8 bases. Trimming removed 8 bases from V and 8 bases from J; junction bases left unmatched: 2. This CDR3 comprises 12 residues. Germline CDR1 is LNHDA and CDR2 is SQIVND (reference sequence). CDR3 in amino acids: CASGQGHSPLHF. DNA of the CDR3: TGTGCCAGTGGACAGGGACATTCACCCCTCCACTTT.

The rearrangement uses TRBV18 and TRBJ2-2, with D unresolved. The CDR3 length is 15 residues. V gave up 2 bases and J gave up 8 bases, with 15 bases separating them. The V gene's germline CDR1 is KGHSH and CDR2 LQKENI. The CDR3, as DNA: TGTGCCAGCTCACCAGAGATGAGTGACCAGGGGGAGCTGTTTTTT. It encodes CASSPEMSDQGELFF.

This clonotype was recorded at least ten times. The chain combines TRBV9 with TRBJ2-7; TRBD1 matches at 10 bases. Unmatched junction bases numbered 6, after V lost 3 bases and J lost 6 bases. In germline, CDR1 is SGDLS, CDR2 YYNGEE. This CDR3 region has 14 residues. CDR3 sequence (DNA): TGTGCCAGCAGCGCGGGGACAGGGGAGATCGAGCAGTACTTC. Its protein product is CASSAGTGEIEQYF.

At least ten counts were recorded for this clonotype. The V call is TRBV4-3, the J call TRBJ1-5; the match to TRBD1 covers 11 bases. J lost 6 bases, V lost 3 bases, and 4 bases had no gene match. This CDR3 is built from 15 residues. CDR1 and CDR2 (germline): LGHNA, YSLEER. The CDR3 reads CASSHGTGGRQPQHF. DNA for the CDR3: TGCGCCAGCAGCCACGGGACAGGGGGGCGTCAGCCCCAGCATTTT.

In regard to this clonotype: A read error may be the cause here, since a much bigger clone is one base away. The chain recombines TRBV20-1 with TRBJ1-1, with 7 bases that match TRBD1. This CDR3 spans 13 amino acids. Germline CDR1 DFQATT, CDR2 SNEGSKA (reference sequence). The CDR3 sequence is CGARGQLGTEAFF. The DNA of the CDR3 is TGCGGTGCTAGGGGACAGCTGGGCACTGAAGCTTTCTTT.

This clonotype appeared many times. This chain connects TRBV6-2 or TRBV6-3 to TRBJ1-5; 9 bases map to TRBD1. Per the germline V gene, CDR1 is MNHEY and CDR2 is SVGEGT. The CDR3 spans 14 residues. The junction had 5 bases not matched to a gene; V was cut back by 7 bases and J by 4 bases. The CDR3 spells CASKEQGANQPQHF. As DNA, the CDR3 is TGTGCCAGCAAGGAACAGGGGGCTAATCAGCCCCAGCATTTT.

At least ten counts were recorded for this clonotype. V gene TRBV12-3 or TRBV12-4 combines with J gene TRBJ2-1; TRBD1 matches 7 bases. The CDR3 sequence is 15 residues long. Unmatched junction bases numbered 12, after V lost 6 bases and J lost 7 bases. The CDR3 sequence is CASSPTGALRNEQFF. In DNA form, the CDR3 reads TGTGCCAGCAGCCCAACAGGGGCCCTTCGGAATGAGCAGTTCTTC.

This clonotype was seen ten or more times. This chain joins TRBV30 and TRBJ2-1; D not certain. The germline gives CDR1 GTSNPN, CDR2 SVGIG (reference sequence). This CDR3 region has 13 residues. V shed 3 bases and J shed 5 bases, with 11 bases lying between them. CDR3 DNA: TGTGCCTGGAGACCAGGAATCGACAATGAGCAGTTCTTC. Its protein product is CAWRPGIDNEQFF.

This clonotype appeared many times. The J gene is TRBJ2-3, the V gene TRBV2; D gene unclear. Trimming removed 4 bases at V and 6 bases at J, with 5 bases between. Germline V gene lookup returns CDR1 SNHLY and CDR2 FYNNEI. The CDR3 runs 11 residues. CDR3 region: CASSVGDTQYF. Here the CDR3 DNA reads TGTGCCAGCAGTGTCGGGGATACGCAGTATTTT.

This clonotype showed up many times. This sequence joins TRBV7-2 and TRBJ1-3; TRBD1 might be the D (5 bases). CDR1 and CDR2 (germline): SGHTA, FQGNSA. The V end was cut by 6 bases, the J end by 0 bases, with 9 bases between. The CDR3 loop spans 14 amino acids. CDR3 in DNA: TGTGCCAGCAGTTTGAGGGGCTCTGGAAACACCATATATTTT. Translation gives CASSLRGSGNTIYF.

This clonotype was observed at least ten times. The rearrangement joins TRBV11-1 to TRBJ1-1; no clear D. The ends were cut back, 3 bases at V and 3 bases at J, with 8 bases in the middle. Germline V gives CDR1 SGHAT, CDR2 FQDESV (reference sequence). This CDR3 has 13 amino acids. CDR3 in DNA: TGTGCCAGCAGCTTTAACGGTGACACTGAAGCTTTCTTT. Protein: CASSFNGDTEAFF.

Remarks on this clonotype: One junction end does not reproduce the germline sequence, and a read error may be involved. J is TRBJ2-7 and V is TRBV7-9, with a tentative D call TRBD2 (5 bases). The CDR3 has 14 residues. In germline, CDR1 is SEHNR, CDR2 FQNEAQ (reference sequence). The CDR3 DNA reads as TGTGCCAGCAACCGCGTTAGCGACTCCTACGGGCAGTACTTC. This codes for CASNRVSDSYGQYF.

This clonotype came up many times. The chain combines TRBV2 with TRBJ1-2; D is perhaps TRBD1 (5 bases). Germline CDR1 reads SNHLY; CDR2 reads FYNNEI. There are 12 residues in the CDR3. The V gene lost 8 bases and the J gene lost 4 bases, with 11 bases spanning the gap. The CDR3 here is CASLTVVYGYTF. The CDR3 nucleotides are TGTGCCAGCCTGACAGTCGTCTATGGCTACACCTTC.

This clonotype has a count of ten or more. The chain employs TRBV5-1 and TRBJ2-7; tentatively, D is TRBD1 (5 bases). There are 12 residues in the CDR3. Trimming pared 5 bases from V and 0 bases from J, leaving 6 bases between. CDR1 is SGHRS and CDR2 is YFSETQ in the germline V gene. The CDR3 reads CASRDNSYEQYF. Here the CDR3 DNA reads TGCGCCAGCAGGGACAACTCCTACGAGCAGTACTTC.

This chain uses TRBV29-1 with TRBJ2-2; the D gene is possibly TRBD1 (5 bases). V was pared by 5 bases and J by 1 base, with 8 bases between. CDR3 length: 13 amino acids. The V gene's germline CDR1 is SQVTM and CDR2 ANQGSEA. CDR3 amino acids: CSVLDRNTGELFF. In nucleotides, the CDR3 is TGCAGCGTTCTTGACAGGAACACCGGGGAGCTGTTTTTT.

This clonotype has a count of ten or more. J is TRBJ2-6 and V is TRBV9; the D gene is possibly TRBD1 (5 bases). V lost 2 bases and J 0 bases, leaving 9 bases between the germline ends. CDR3 length equals 16 residues. Germline CDR1 reads SGDLS; CDR2 reads YYNGEE. DNA for the CDR3: TGTGCCAGCAGCGTCCAGGGTCACTCTGGGGCCAACGTCCTGACTTTC. Translation: CASSVQGHSGANVLTF.

There are many counts of this clonotype. V is TRBV6-5 and J is TRBJ2-3; D gene uncertain. CDR3 length: 12 residues. The germline V gene encodes CDR1 MNHEY and CDR2 SVGAGI. Trimming pared 6 bases from V and 6 bases from J, leaving 10 bases between. The CDR3 sequence is CASSPRADTQYF. CDR3 nucleotides: TGTGCCAGCAGCCCGCGTGCCGATACGCAGTATTTT.

This clonotype was recorded many times. This chain links TRBV19 with TRBJ1-5; possible D gene TRBD1, 5 bases. CDR3 length: 15 residues. Looked up from germline, CDR1 is LNHDA and CDR2 is SQIVND (reference sequence). V dropped 4 bases and J dropped 4 bases, with 14 bases sitting between them. The CDR3 bases are TGTGCCAGTAGTAAGGGGCCGAGAGAGAATCAGCCCCAGCATTTT. This gives the protein CASSKGPRENQPQHF.

V and J are TRBV7-8 and TRBJ2-4; 7 nucleotides agree with TRBD1. Germline CDR1 is SGHVS and CDR2 is FQNEAQ. CDR3 length: 15 residues. Unmatched junction bases numbered 4, after V lost 5 bases and J lost 0 bases. This CDR3 is CASSPGQRAKNIQYF. As DNA, the CDR3 is TGTGCCAGCAGCCCGGGACAGCGAGCCAAAAACATTCAGTACTTC. Variable domain in full (rest from reference TRBV7-8 and TRBJ2-4): GAGVSQSPRYKVAKRGQDVALRCDPISGHVSLFWYQQALGQGPEFLTYFQNEAQLDKSGLPSDRFFAERPEGSVSTLKIQRTQQEDSAVYLCASSPGQRAKNIQYFGAGTRLSVL.

Many counts were recorded for this clonotype. The chain couples TRBV10-3 to TRBJ2-5; 8 bases are shared with TRBD2. V shed 4 bases and J 5 bases; nucleotides not matched to a gene: 9. CDR1 and CDR2 from the germline V gene are ENHRY and SYGVKD. The length of the CDR3 is 15 residues. CDR3: CAISGRGGYGETQYF. DNA for the CDR3: TGTGCCATCAGTGGGCGCGGGGGGTATGGTGAGACCCAGTACTTC.

Many counts were recorded for this clonotype. This chain connects TRBV7-6 to TRBJ2-7; perhaps TRBD1 as D (6 bases). CDR1 SGHVS and CDR2 FNYEAQ come from the germline V gene. The CDR3 contains 15 residues. With 1 base removed from V and 4 bases from J, the gap between germline ends came to 14 bases. The CDR3 here is CASSLEIGGRYEQYF. The CDR3 DNA is TGTGCCAGCAGCTTAGAGATAGGGGGAAGGTACGAGCAGTACTTC.